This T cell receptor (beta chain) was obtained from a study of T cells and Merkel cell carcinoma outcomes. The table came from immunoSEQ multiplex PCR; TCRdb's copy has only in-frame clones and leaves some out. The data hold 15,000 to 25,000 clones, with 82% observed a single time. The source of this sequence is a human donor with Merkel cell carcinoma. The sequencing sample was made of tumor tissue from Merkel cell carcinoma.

The CDR3 reads CSATPNREQYF. CDR3 DNA sequence: TGCAGTGCGACACCAAACCGCGAGCAGTACTTC. V is TRBV20-1 and J is TRBJ2-7; D not resolved. Trimming removed 6 bases at V and 6 bases at J, with 12 bases between. This CDR3 has 11 residues. Germline loops: CDR1 DFQATT, CDR2 SNEGSKA (reference sequence).